The rows below give T cell receptor beta chains drawn from one sample of a study of preoperative IRX-2 immunotherapy in early breast cancer. Clones were read by immunoSEQ multiplex PCR, and TCRdb kept only the in-frame ones, dropping some. The table shows 3,000 to 4,500 clones, with around 74% occurring only once. The starting material was tumor tissue, obtained after IRX-2 immunotherapy. The origin of the receptors is a human donor with breast cancer. Each CDR3 is given with its conserved first and last residue. D genes are given only for firm matches.

d_call	v_call	j_call	cdr3_aa	cdr3_nt
TRBD1	TRBV18	TRBJ1-1	CASSPPGQGSLSTEAFF	TGTGCCAGCTCACCCCCAGGACAGGGATCCCTGAGCACTGAAGCTTTCTTT
TRBD1	TRBV6-8	TRBJ1-2	CASSGQGAVGYGYTF	TGTGCCAGCAGTGGACAGGGGGCGGTCGGCTATGGCTACACCTTC
TRBD2	TRBV6-8	TRBJ2-3	CASSQETSGSQRYF	TGTGCCAGCAGCCAAGAGACTAGCGGGAGTCAACGGTATTTT
NA	TRBV10-3	TRBJ2-1	CAISEAAGGAYNEQFF	TGTGCCATCAGTGAGGCGGCCGGAGGGGCCTACAATGAGCAGTTCTTC
NA	TRBV14	TRBJ2-7	CASSLGAEQYF	TGTGCCAGCAGCCTGGGGGCCGAGCAGTACTTC
NA	TRBV30	TRBJ2-7	CAWNIGQRVAQYF	TGTGCCTGGAACATAGGTCAAAGAGTCGCGCAGTACTTC
TRBD1	TRBV6-8	TRBJ1-2	CASSTGEEYRGYTF	TGTGCCAGCAGTACAGGGGAGGAGTATCGGGGCTACACCTTC
NA	TRBV29-1	TRBJ2-7	CSVKLLFGQGARKYF	NA
TRBD2	TRBV6-8	TRBJ2-2	CASSSGSTGELFF	TGTGCCAGCAGTAGCGGGAGCACCGGGGAGCTGTTTTTT
NA	TRBV9	TRBJ1-2	CASRTQGGGYTF	TGTGCCAGCAGGACTCAGGGCGGTGGCTACACCTTC
NA	TRBV11-3	TRBJ2-3	CASSLVGTFPRTDTQYF	TGTGCCAGCAGCTTGGTGGGGACATTCCCACGGACAGATACGCAGTATTTT